The following is a T cell receptor beta chain sequence with its context. What antigen it recognizes has not been identified. Compared with germline, one end of the junction differs, possibly owing to a read error. The library was obtained by the immunoSEQ multiplex PCR assay. TCRdb's version of the immuneACCESS table is confined to in-frame rearrangements and falls short of the full clone set. An unresolved V gene accounts for under half of the shortfall where checked; the remainder is of unknown origin. A total of 55,000 to 80,000 clones appear in this sample, roughly 90% of them only once. Of the sample, over 7.5% is held by the ten largest clones. The record originates from a study of T cell changes during pregnancy in multiple sclerosis (dated by TCRdb to about 2019). Describing the broader study: The study looked at changes in the T cell repertoire across pregnancy in women with multiple sclerosis.

This sequence was found in a female donor in good health, enrolled as a control in a pregnancy study. Source: peripheral blood, taken after pregnancy.

The DNA is as follows: TGTGCCAGCAGTGGCCAAATCAGGCAGTTCCACTTC. This codes for CASSGQIRQFHF. The chain is encoded by TRBV28 joined to TRBJ1-2; the D gene remains uncertain. CDR1 and CDR2 are read off the germline V gene as MDHEN and SYDVKM. The CDR3 measures 12 amino acids from cysteine to phenylalanine. Here the CDR3 DNA is all that survives: 36 bases in frame from base 1.